These T cell receptor beta chains were read from a single sample in a study of Graves' ophthalmopathy and Graves' hyperthyroidism. One entry per CDR3 protein, called by TCRdb with MiXCR from the multiplex PCR reads. The sample consists of roughly 420,000 distinct CDR3 sequences, 20% to 25% of them appearing once. Sequences were obtained from peripheral blood. All receptors come from a woman aged 18-30 years with stable Graves' hyperthyroidism. Both conserved end residues are part of each CDR3. The order of the fields is D gene, V gene, J gene, clone size, CDR3 protein, CDR3 DNA. The D gene is left open where the match is weak. A row's size may be missing; if present it is once, few, many or a size class.

-	TRBV28	TRBJ1-1	many	CASSRWWEAFF	TGTGCCAGCAGCCGTTGGTGGGAGGCTTTCTTT
-	TRBV9	TRBJ1-3	many	CASSVDSSGNTIYF	TGTGCCAGCAGCGTAGACAGCTCTGGAAACACCATATATTTT
-	TRBV12-3/TRBV12-4	TRBJ2-7	-	CASSLGMGVPYEQYF	TGTGCCAGCAGTTTAGGTATGGGGGTTCCCTACGAGCAGTACTTC
-	TRBV20-1	TRBJ1-1	many	CSAKRGGLVSMNTEAFF	TGCAGTGCCAAGCGTGGGGGCCTCGTTTCTATGAACACTGAAGCTTTCTTT
-	TRBV5-1	TRBJ2-7	many	CASSLDPAQGEQYF	TGCGCCAGCAGCTTGGACCCAGCCCAGGGAGAGCAGTACTTC
-	TRBV9	TRBJ2-7	many	CASSVEGSYEQYF	TGTGCCAGCAGCGTAGAGGGCTCCTACGAGCAGTACTTC
TRBD2	TRBV12-3/TRBV12-4	TRBJ2-7	many	CARLAGGPARDYEQYF	TGTGCCAGACTAGCGGGAGGTCCGGCTAGGGATTACGAGCAGTACTTC
TRBD2	TRBV11-1	TRBJ2-2	many	CASSLGGTIRGGELFF	TGTGCCAGCAGCTTAGGGGGGACTATCCGTGGCGGGGAGCTGTTTTTT
TRBD2	TRBV12-3/TRBV12-4	TRBJ2-7	-	CAIRVGLAGAYEQYF	TGCGCCATCAGAGTTGGACTAGCGGGAGCCTACGAGCAGTACTTC
TRBD2	TRBV2	TRBJ2-3	few	CASKGLAGDDTQYF	TGTGCCAGCAAAGGACTAGCGGGAGACGATACGCAGTATTTT
TRBD2	TRBV20-1	TRBJ2-5	many	CSAGPGLAGGAYQETQYF	TGCAGTGCAGGACCGGGACTAGCGGGAGGGGCGTACCAAGAGACCCAGTACTTC
-	TRBV30	TRBJ1-1	many	CAWRVVGGVEAFF	TGTGCCTGGAGGGTCGTAGGAGGGGTAGAAGCTTTCTTT
-	TRBV27	TRBJ2-7	many	CASSLMGGYEQYF	TGTGCCAGCAGTTTAATGGGGGGCTACGAGCAGTACTTC
-	TRBV7-3	TRBJ1-1	once	CASSLIGRGGTEAFF	TGTGCCAGCAGCTTAATTGGCAGGGGAGGCACTGAAGCTTTCTTT
TRBD1	TRBV14	TRBJ1-1	many	CASSQQTGGRGAFF	TGTGCCAGCAGCCAACAGACAGGGGGCAGGGGAGCTTTCTTT
TRBD1	TRBV13	TRBJ2-2	many	CASSLRTGPGELFF	TGTGCCAGCAGCTTAAGGACAGGGCCCGGGGAGCTGTTTTTT
TRBD1	TRBV12-3/TRBV12-4	TRBJ1-5	many	CASSLVDRVQPQHF	TGTGCCAGCAGTTTGGTGGACAGGGTGCAGCCCCAGCATTTT
-	TRBV12-3/TRBV12-4	TRBJ1-5	many	CASSRFNQPQHF	TGTGCCAGCAGTCGGTTCAATCAGCCCCAGCATTTT
-	TRBV29-1	TRBJ1-1	-	CSARNLATEAFF	TGCAGCGCTCGGAACCTTGCCACTGAAGCTTTCTTT
TRBD2	TRBV11-2	TRBJ2-7	many	CASSPEGGTYEQYF	TGTGCCAGCAGCCCGGAGGGAGGGACCTACGAGCAGTACTTC
-	TRBV12-3/TRBV12-4	TRBJ1-1	-	CASSLAGRGRVTEAFF	TGTGCCAGCAGTTTAGCGGGCCGGGGACGGGTCACTGAAGCTTTCTTT
TRBD2	TRBV6-1	TRBJ2-7	many	CASVGLGYEQYF	TGTGCCAGCGTAGGACTAGGCTACGAGCAGTACTTC
-	TRBV11-2	TRBJ2-2	few	CASSLRPGPGELFF	TGTGCCAGCAGCTTAAGACCGGGGCCCGGGGAGCTGTTTTTT
-	TRBV4-2	TRBJ1-6	few	CASSLLQTYNSPLHF	TGTGCCAGCAGCCTCTTGCAGACGTATAATTCACCCCTCCACTTT
-	TRBV6-2/TRBV6-3	TRBJ1-6	many	CASSYRGGDSPLHF	TGTGCCAGCAGTTACAGGGGAGGAGATTCACCCCTCCACTTT
-	TRBV12-3/TRBV12-4	TRBJ1-2	few	CASSPPPRDGYTF	TGTGCCAGCAGTCCCCCCCCCAGGGATGGCTACACCTTC
-	TRBV7-8	TRBJ1-5	medium-sized	CASSLQASNQPQHF	TGTGCCAGCAGCTTACAGGCTAGCAATCAGCCCCAGCATTTT
TRBD2	TRBV28	TRBJ2-7	many	CASGGTSGGYEQYF	TGTGCCAGTGGAGGGACTAGCGGGGGGTACGAGCAGTACTTC
-	TRBV24-1	TRBJ1-2	many	CATSQGFGYTF	TGTGCCACCAGCCAGGGGTTTGGCTACACCTTC
TRBD1	TRBV5-1	TRBJ2-2	many	CASTAGGQNTGELFF	TGCGCCAGCACCGCAGGGGGACAGAACACCGGGGAGCTGTTTTTT
-	TRBV6-5	TRBJ1-1	few	CASSYGYWTEAFF	TGTGCCAGCAGTTACGGTTATTGGACTGAAGCTTTCTTT
-	TRBV12-3/TRBV12-4	TRBJ2-7	-	CASRPGIRGIYEQYF	TGTGCCAGCAGACCCGGTATTCGCGGAATCTACGAGCAGTACTTC
-	TRBV28	TRBJ2-7	many	CASSFSDVEQYF	TGTGCCAGCAGTTTTAGCGATGTCGAGCAGTACTTC
-	TRBV11-2	TRBJ1-2	many	CASSRSGVANYGYTF	TGTGCCAGCAGCCGGTCGGGGGTAGCTAACTATGGCTACACCTTC
-	TRBV7-9	TRBJ2-5	many	CASSLSGTGETQYF	TGTGCCAGCAGCTTATCCGGGACTGGAGAGACCCAGTACTTC
-	TRBV5-1	TRBJ2-2	once	CASSSATYTGELFF	TGCGCCAGCAGCAGTGCAACCTACACCGGGGAGCTGTTTTTT
-	TRBV11-2	TRBJ1-6	-	CVSSQSPRGPRSSPLHF	TGTGTCAGCAGCCAATCCCCACGGGGGCCAAGGAGTTCACCCCTCCACTTT
-	TRBV15	TRBJ1-2	few	CATSRDKGTSNYGYTF	TGTGCCACCAGCAGAGATAAGGGGACCTCTAACTATGGCTACACCTTC
-	TRBV2	TRBJ2-7	many	CASSPDGSSYEQYF	TGTGCCAGCAGCCCGGACGGCTCCTCCTACGAGCAGTACTTC
TRBD2	TRBV28	TRBJ2-2	-	CASRAGTRLAGAWELFF	TGTGCCAGCAGGGCCGGTACGAGACTAGCGGGAGCTTGGGAGCTGTTTTTT
-	TRBV12-3/TRBV12-4	TRBJ1-1	many	CASSLQGVSEAFF	TGTGCCAGCAGTTTACAGGGTGTTTCTGAAGCTTTCTTT
TRBD2	TRBV28	TRBJ2-7	many	CASSLDSPLLAGGSYEQYF	TGTGCCAGCAGTTTAGATTCTCCTTTACTAGCGGGAGGGAGCTACGAGCAGTACTTC
-	TRBV5-1	TRBJ2-2	few	CASSVQGSNTGELFF	TGCGCCAGCAGTGTTCAGGGCTCAAACACCGGGGAGCTGTTTTTT
-	TRBV5-4	TRBJ1-1	-	CASSLASANTEAFF	TGTGCCAGCAGCTTGGCTTCAGCAAACACTGAAGCTTTCTTT
-	TRBV2	TRBJ1-2	many	CASSGGGGNYGYTF	TGTGCCAGCAGTGGGGGGGGCGGGAACTATGGCTACACCTTC
TRBD1	TRBV6-5	TRBJ1-2	many	CASTDRQGLYGYTF	TGTGCCAGCACAGACCGACAGGGACTCTATGGCTACACCTTC